This TCR beta chain derives from a study of shared T cell receptors in the human thymus. This CDR3 has 16 amino acids. The ends were cut back, 2 bases at V and 0 bases at J, with 12 bases in the middle. In germline, CDR1 is MNHNS, CDR2 SASEGT. TCRdb's copy holds only in-frame clones and misses some; the assay was immunoSEQ multiplex PCR. Here the sample spans some 640,000 clones, more than 70% being singletons. This sample was also put to use in a study of human thymus T cells. That study reports: The donor group consisted of healthy Finnish infants who were having corrective surgery for congenital heart defects. Resections that were taken during corrective heart surgery supplied the thymus tissue. Repertoires sampled from thymus and blood appeared biased in V and J gene usage. Related research reported highly overlapping thymic repertoires among unrelated individuals.

The source material was thymocytes. The chain carries TRBV6-1 and TRBJ2-3; tentatively, D is TRBD2 (5 bases). This receptor was identified in a boy younger than two with a congenital heart defect. This CDR3 reads CASSERRRASTDTQYF. The DNA of the CDR3 is TGTGCCAGCAGTGAAAGGAGGCGGGCTAGCACAGATACGCAGTATTTT.